A selection of T cell receptor beta chains follows, all from one sample in a study of response to subunit inactivated influenza vaccine. TCRdb passed the RT-PCR reads through MiXCR, listing each CDR3 protein once. Here the sample spans about 540,000 distinct CDR3 sequences, roughly 25% being singletons. These data were likewise used in another study, on T cells expressing NK-cell markers.

This specimen was CD4+ T cells sorted from PBMCs, taken 12 days after vaccination. The receptor source for this set is a man aged 50 to 59 who received an inactivated influenza vaccine. Each CDR3 is given without its conserved first and last residue. A D gene is named only where the DNA matches it firmly.

TRBV5-6	TRBJ2-3	-	ASSLVQGFTDTQY
TRBV5-1	TRBJ2-2	-	ASSPRETGELF
TRBV10-3	TRBJ2-1	-	AIRVQGQNEQF
TRBV3-1	TRBJ1-3	-	ASSLGDGNTIY
TRBV4-2	TRBJ2-5	-	ASSQDYAGIQETQY
TRBV4-2	TRBJ2-5	-	ASSGTGGYLAGGQETQY
TRBV5-5	TRBJ1-6	-	ASSLGLGVSPLH
TRBV7-2	TRBJ1-2	-	ASSLGPYLYGGYT
TRBV5-1	TRBJ2-3	-	ASSLEGNTDTQY
TRBV6-2/TRBV6-3	TRBJ2-1	TRBD2	ASGRGVSYNEQF
TRBV6-2/TRBV6-3	TRBJ1-3	TRBD1	ASRSPGQGTGNTIY
TRBV15	TRBJ2-1	TRBD2	ATSLSGAEQF
TRBV27	TRBJ2-7	-	ASSPTKVPYEQY
TRBV3-1	TRBJ2-1	-	ASSLRALDEQF
TRBV11-2	TRBJ2-3	TRBD1	ASSARDSSPRNTQY
TRBV28	TRBJ2-1	-	ASRGGSSSSYNEQF
TRBV5-1	TRBJ1-2	-	ASSLVSGESYT
TRBV12-3/TRBV12-4	TRBJ1-2	-	ASSFVEQGTGYT
TRBV5-1	TRBJ2-5	-	ASSVGIGGETQY
TRBV6-2/TRBV6-3	TRBJ1-5	-	ASSWNRARESQRGNQPQH
TRBV7-2	TRBJ2-7	TRBD2	ASSPWTSGNTYEQY
TRBV6-1	TRBJ2-5	-	ASSAPGTDTQY
TRBV5-1	TRBJ1-1	TRBD1	ASSGQGGETEAL
TRBV4-3	TRBJ2-5	-	ASSQNPGNQETQY
TRBV19	TRBJ1-1	-	ASSIIGTLNTEAF
TRBV12-3/TRBV12-4	TRBJ2-1	TRBD2	ASSSTSGGGRTYNEQF
TRBV29-1	TRBJ2-3	-	SVGWTSVGTQY
TRBV9	TRBJ2-7	TRBD1	ASSVDPGDRGSDEQY
TRBV25-1	TRBJ2-6	-	ASMRADDSGANVLT
TRBV20-1	TRBJ1-2	-	SASLGTAYGYT
TRBV19	TRBJ1-2	-	ASSISGRYYGYT
TRBV20-1	TRBJ2-7	-	SPRLAAHEQY
TRBV14	TRBJ2-7	TRBD2	ASSQDPAREGSYEQY
TRBV4-3	TRBJ1-1	-	ASSQERGVEAF
TRBV5-1	TRBJ2-5	TRBD1	ASSLGTGGEFTQY
TRBV20-1	TRBJ2-1	TRBD1	SVPGQGGNEQF
TRBV20-1	TRBJ2-5	-	SARVFRETQY
TRBV7-9	TRBJ2-7	-	ASSLAQWPYEQY
TRBV7-2	TRBJ2-7	TRBD2	ASSLGGLAGVGEQY
TRBV20-1	TRBJ1-1	-	SAKGGKNTEAF
TRBV24-1	TRBJ2-1	-	ATSALAYNEQF
TRBV4-2	TRBJ2-5	-	ASSQGTEETQY
TRBV12-3/TRBV12-4	TRBJ1-3	-	ASSHWTDGNTIY
TRBV2	TRBJ2-5	-	ASVGGAQETQY
TRBV7-2	TRBJ2-1	-	ASSVVALTNEQF
TRBV3-1	TRBJ2-1	-	ASSPETIYNEQF
TRBV12-3/TRBV12-4	TRBJ1-1	-	ASSRQMNTEAF
TRBV27	TRBJ2-1	-	ASSRTKSYNEQF
TRBV9	TRBJ2-5	-	ASSVGRSETQY
TRBV27	TRBJ1-1	-	ASRNTGLLMNTEAF
TRBV5-1	TRBJ2-7	-	ASAAEANHEQY
TRBV5-5	TRBJ2-4	-	ASSLELAVRIQY
TRBV11-2	TRBJ2-1	TRBD2	ASRLAGGTPNEQF
TRBV12-3/TRBV12-4	TRBJ2-5	TRBD2	ASRYSGGGRTQY
TRBV20-1	TRBJ2-7	-	SAPTSEGSRDEQY
TRBV5-1	TRBJ1-6	-	ASSLGGANNSPLH
TRBV3-1	TRBJ2-2	TRBD1	ASSHFQGAIGELF